These 30 T cell receptor beta chains were sequenced from one sample in a study of neoadjuvant anti-PD-1 for oral cavity cancer. Profiled with immunoSEQ multiplex PCR; TCRdb holds only in-frame clones, not every one. The sample shows 30,000 or so clones, around four fifths of them seen only once. Documented time point: after neoadjuvant nivolumab, at surgical resection. This material consisted of PBMCs, taken after nivolumab (anti-PD-1) treatment. The receptors stem from a person between 40 and 80 years old with oral cavity squamous cell carcinoma.

The V and J genes are TRBV9 and TRBJ1-5, with unresolved D. Germline CDR1 is SGDLS and CDR2 is YYNGEE. V gave up 0 bases and J gave up 3 bases, with 10 bases separating them. The CDR3 is 15 amino acids. The CDR3 loop is CASSVGAEPNQPQHF. Written as DNA, the CDR3 is TGTGCCAGCAGCGTAGGTGCGGAACCCAATCAGCCCCAGCATTTT.

V gene TRBV9 combines with J gene TRBJ2-1, with 9 bases lining up with TRBD2. The length of the CDR3 is 14 residues. V shed 5 bases and J 5 bases; nucleotides not matched to a gene: 5. Germline V gives CDR1 SGDLS, CDR2 YYNGEE. The CDR3 DNA follows: TGTGCCAGCAGTAGGACTAGCGACCACAATGAGCAGTTCTTC. Its protein is CASSRTSDHNEQFF. Looking up the rest from reference TRBV9 and TRBJ2-1 gives the full variable domain: DSGVTQTPKHLITATGQRVTLRCSPRSGDLSVYWYQQSLDQGLQFLIQYYNGEERAKGNILERFSAQQFPDLHSELNLSSLELGDSALYFCASSRTSDHNEQFFGPGTRLTVL.

This clone was found a few times. This chain links TRBV6-1 with TRBJ1-1; 8 bases are a match to TRBD1. Looked up from germline, CDR1 is MNHNS and CDR2 is SASEGT. V shed 7 bases, J shed 1 base, and the junction held 8 bases outside the gene matches. CDR3 length: 15 amino acids. CDR3 sequence reads: CASITAGTGNTEAFF. As DNA, the CDR3 is TGTGCCAGCATTACGGCCGGGACAGGGAACACTGAAGCTTTCTTT.

This rearrangement joins TRBV11-2 to TRBJ1-1; D uncertain. The germline CDR1 and CDR2 sequences are SGHAT and FQNNGV. V lost 2 bases, J lost 5 bases, and 12 bases lay in between. The CDR3 contains 14 residues. CDR3 nucleotides: TGTGCCAGCAGCTTAACGGCCCTGGGGACTGAAGCTTTCTTT. Its translation: CASSLTALGTEAFF. Full variable domain (missing parts from reference TRBV11-2 and TRBJ1-1): EAGVAQSPRYKIIEKRQSVAFWCNPISGHATLYWYQQILGQGPKLLIQFQNNGVVDDSQLPKDRFSAERLKGVDSTLKIQPAKLEDSAVYLCASSLTALGTEAFFGQGTRLTVV.

Only one count was recorded for this clone. This chain joins TRBV7-2 and TRBJ2-2; D remains unclear. This CDR3 region has 13 residues. Trimming shortened V by 5 bases and J by 4 bases, and 8 bases separated the two germline ends. Germline values: CDR1 SGHTA, CDR2 FQGNSA. CDR3 loop: CASSPIGTGELFF. CDR3 in DNA: TGTGCCAGCAGCCCGATAGGCACCGGGGAGCTGTTTTTT.

The chain couples TRBV7-3 to TRBJ2-2; D assignment may be TRBD1 or TRBD2 (5 bases each). Germline V gene sequence: CDR1 SGHTA, CDR2 FQGTGA. The V end lost 5 bases, the J end lost 0 bases, and 10 bases lay between the germline ends. This CDR3 comprises 15 residues. CDR3 nucleotide sequence: TGTGCCAGCAGCCCCGGGACCGCGAACACCGGGGAGCTGTTTTTT. This sequence encodes CASSPGTANTGELFF.

Here the CDR3 reads CASSPDRGAYNSPLHF. The CDR3 DNA reads as TGTGCCAGCAGTCCGGACAGGGGAGCCTATAATTCACCCCTCCACTTT. The rearrangement links TRBV27 to TRBJ1-6; 9 positions agree with TRBD1. This CDR3 has 16 amino acids. Germline CDR1 and CDR2: MNHEY and SMNVEV (reference sequence). The junction had 4 bases not matched to a gene; V was cut back by 5 bases and J by 2 bases.

The genes are TRBV7-2 and TRBJ2-3; the D is unclear. Trimming took 4 bases from V and 6 from J, leaving 11 bases between them. The germline V gene encodes CDR1 SGHTA and CDR2 FQGNSA. CDR3 length: 13 amino acids. CDR3 DNA sequence: TGTGCCAGCAGCTCAGCAAACGGCGATACGCAGTATTTT. Translating it yields CASSSANGDTQYF.

V usage is TRBV18 and J usage is TRBJ1-2, with D hard to call. This CDR3 has 15 amino acids. V was pared by 0 bases and J by 1 base, with 9 bases between. The germline V gene encodes CDR1 KGHSH and CDR2 LQKENI. CDR3 DNA sequence: TGTGCCAGCTCACCACCGTCGGCAGTTAACTATGGCTACACCTTC. Protein: CASSPPSAVNYGYTF.

The CDR3 DNA is TGTGCCATAGACGAGTACAATGAGCAGTTCTTC. This codes for CAIDEYNEQFF. The gene calls are TRBV2 and TRBJ2-1; D ambiguous. CDR3 length: 11 amino acids. CDR1 is SNHLY, CDR2 FYNNEI, per germline. V was clipped by 10 bases and J by 4 bases, with 8 bases between them.

The chain uses TRBV4-2 and TRBJ2-1; D uncertain. CDR3 length: 16 residues. CDR1 and CDR2 from the germline V gene are LGHNA and YNFKEQ. Trimming removed 0 bases from V and 3 bases from J, with 12 bases in between. CDR3 sequence reads: CASSQDSPDVYNEQFF. The DNA for the CDR3 is TGTGCCAGCAGCCAAGATTCCCCGGACGTCTACAATGAGCAGTTCTTC.

This clone was seen a few times. V and J are TRBV4-3 and TRBJ2-3; 13 bases map to TRBD2. J lost 4 bases, V lost 0 bases, and 1 base had no gene match. This CDR3 is 16 amino acids long. CDR1 is LGHNA and CDR2 is YSLEER in the germline V gene. The CDR3 spells CASSQELAGGPDTQYF. The CDR3 coding sequence is TGCGCCAGCAGCCAAGAACTAGCGGGGGGGCCAGATACGCAGTATTTT.

This sequence joins TRBV5-1 and TRBJ1-3, with a weak D call TRBD1 (5 bases). V lost 0 bases and J 0 bases, leaving 13 bases between the germline ends. This CDR3 is built from 17 residues. Germline CDR1 SGHRS, CDR2 YFSETQ. The chain's CDR3 is CASSLGQGAFSGNTIYF. CDR3 nucleotides: TGCGCCAGCAGCTTGGGACAAGGGGCCTTCTCTGGAAACACCATATATTTT.

This chain uses TRBV7-3 with TRBJ2-5; the D is unclear. Trimming removed 6 bases from V and 1 base from J, with 9 bases in between. The CDR3 covers 13 residues. Per germline, CDR1 SGHTA and CDR2 FQGTGA. This CDR3 reads CASSQTPQETQYF. CDR3 DNA sequence: TGTGCCAGCAGTCAGACACCCCAAGAGACCCAGTACTTC.

The rearrangement joins TRBV5-1 to TRBJ1-1; 8 bases fit TRBD1. The ends lost 6 bases at V and 3 bases at J; junction bases unmatched: 7. Germline CDR1 reads SGHRS; CDR2 reads YFSETQ. The CDR3 loop spans 14 amino acids. The CDR3 DNA sequence: TGCGCCAGCACCCAAACAGGGGGTGACACTGAAGCTTTCTTT. Translation: CASTQTGGDTEAFF.

The chain links TRBV2 to TRBJ2-3; 16 nucleotides align to TRBD2. The CDR3 runs 20 residues. V dropped 6 bases and J dropped 0; count of bases not matched to a gene: 12. Germline CDR1 reads SNHLY; CDR2 reads FYNNEI. The DNA of the CDR3 is TGTGCCAGCAGCCTAAGCGGGACTAGCGGGGGGGCTTGGAGCACAGATACGCAGTATTTT. Translating it yields CASSLSGTSGGAWSTDTQYF.

V gene TRBV5-1 combines with J gene TRBJ2-3, with 8 bases that match TRBD1. The CDR3 is 18 residues long. With 0 bases clipped from V and 1 base from J, the junction kept 10 bases outside the gene matches. CDR1 is SGHRS and CDR2 is YFSETQ in the germline V gene. The CDR3 loop is CASSLEPGGREGTDTQYF. The CDR3 bases are TGCGCCAGCAGCTTGGAGCCAGGGGGCCGAGAGGGCACAGATACGCAGTATTTT.

This clone has a handful of counts. The rearrangement links TRBV7-2 to TRBJ1-5, with unresolved D. The CDR3 runs 18 residues. V gave up 1 base and J gave up 6 bases, with 22 bases separating them. CDR1 is SGHTA and CDR2 is FQGNSA in the germline V gene. As DNA, the CDR3 is TGTGCCAGCAGCTTAGAAACCGGACGGACTTGGGCAGCTCAGCCCCAGCATTTT. Its protein product is CASSLETGRTWAAQPQHF.

The chain links TRBV9 to TRBJ2-3, with a weak D call TRBD2 (7 bases). Per germline, CDR1 SGDLS and CDR2 YYNGEE. The CDR3 covers 17 residues. Trimming stripped 0 bases from V and 3 bases from J, with 17 bases between. The CDR3 is CASSVAEGGPRTDTQYF. The CDR3, as DNA: TGTGCCAGCAGCGTAGCTGAGGGGGGGCCTAGAACAGATACGCAGTATTTT. Drawing the rest from reference TRBV9 and TRBJ2-3, the complete variable domain is DSGVTQTPKHLITATGQRVTLRCSPRSGDLSVYWYQQSLDQGLQFLIQYYNGEERAKGNILERFSAQQFPDLHSELNLSSLELGDSALYFCASSVAEGGPRTDTQYFGPGTRLTVL.

This rearrangement joins TRBV9 to TRBJ1-1, with a possible D match to TRBD1 (6 bases). The CDR3 consists of 15 residues. CDR1 is SGDLS and CDR2 is YYNGEE in the germline V gene. V lost 0 bases to trimming and J lost 1 base, with 10 bases between them. The CDR3 coding sequence is TGTGCCAGCAGCGTAGTTGGGGGACAGAACACTGAAGCTTTCTTT. Translation gives CASSVVGGQNTEAFF. Full variable domain (outside the CDR3, taken from reference TRBV9 and TRBJ1-1): DSGVTQTPKHLITATGQRVTLRCSPRSGDLSVYWYQQSLDQGLQFLIQYYNGEERAKGNILERFSAQQFPDLHSELNLSSLELGDSALYFCASSVVGGQNTEAFFGQGTRLTVV.

This chain links TRBV10-1 with TRBJ1-1; D is perhaps TRBD1 (5 bases). The germline V gene has CDR1 WNHNN and CDR2 SYGVQD (reference sequence). V lost 6 bases to trimming and J lost 1 base, with 24 bases between them. The CDR3 consists of 18 residues. In nucleotides, the CDR3 is TGCGCCAGCAGCGCGAGACCCGGGACCCTGCTAAAGAACACTGAAGCTTTCTTT. Translated: CASSARPGTLLKNTEAFF.

V is TRBV7-9 and J is TRBJ2-7; 7 bases are a match to TRBD1. J lost 5 bases, V lost 1 base, and 5 bases had no gene match. The CDR3 runs to 14 residues. Looked up from germline, CDR1 is SEHNR and CDR2 is FQNEAQ (reference sequence). The CDR3 nucleotides read TGTGCCAGCAGCTTAGGGGGACAGACCAACGAGCAGTACTTC. It specifies CASSLGGQTNEQYF.

The CDR3 DNA sequence: TGTGCCAGCAGTCGGGACAGGGCCTACGAGCAGTACTTC. Protein: CASSRDRAYEQYF. The rearrangement uses TRBV27 and TRBJ2-7, with 9 bases that match TRBD1. The germline V gene has CDR1 MNHEY and CDR2 SMNVEV (reference sequence). The V gene end was trimmed by 5 bases and the J gene end by 2 bases; junction bases not matched to a gene: 1. The length of the CDR3 is 13 residues.

For this clone: A clone one base away is much larger, so this may be a read error. V is TRBV5-8 and J is TRBJ1-6; 8 bases agree with TRBD1. The CDR3 contains 16 residues. The V gene's germline CDR1 is SGHTS and CDR2 YDEGEE. The V segment lost 4 bases and the J segment 7 bases; nucleotides outside the gene matches: 10. The CDR3 reads CASSGGGRGPNSPLHF. The CDR3 DNA reads as TGTGCCAGCAGCGGGGGGGGCAGGGGGCCGAATTCACCCCTCCACTTT.

This clone has a single count. This rearrangement joins TRBV2 to TRBJ1-6, with 8 nucleotides matching TRBD1. The CDR3 has 17 amino acids. V dropped 1 base and J dropped 12; count of bases not matched to a gene: 14. Germline-derived CDR1 and CDR2 are SNHLY and FYNNEI. This CDR3 is CASSEGPGGAAQRPLHF. The CDR3 DNA sequence: TGTGCCAGCAGTGAAGGCCCAGGGGGCGCGGCCCAGCGACCCCTCCACTTT. Combining the CDR3 with reference TRBV2 and TRBJ1-6 gives the whole variable domain EPEVTQTPSHQVTQMGQEVILRCVPISNHLYFYWYRQILGQKVEFLVSFYNNEISEKSEIFDDQFSVERPDGSNFTLKIRSTKLEDSAMYFCASSEGPGGAAQRPLHFGNGTRLTVT.

The rearrangement joins TRBV29-1 to TRBJ2-3; D could derive from TRBD1 or TRBD2 (5 bases each). Between the trimmed V and J ends, which lost 4 bases and 1 base, there was a span of 9 bases. CDR3 length: 13 amino acids. Germline V gives CDR1 SQVTM, CDR2 ANQGSEA. CDR3 bases: TGCAGCGTTGCTAGGGGACGCACAGATACGCAGTATTTT. It codes for CSVARGRTDTQYF.

The CDR3 bases are TGTGCCAGCAGTTACCCGGATACGCAGTATTTT. It specifies CASSYPDTQYF. This chain links TRBV6-6 with TRBJ2-3; D unresolved. This CDR3 has 11 residues. CDR1 is MNHNY and CDR2 is SVGAGI in the germline V gene (reference sequence). Trimming cost V 2 bases and J 6 bases, with 3 bases left between them.

This clone has more than one count but fewer than ten. The gene calls are TRBV7-2 and TRBJ1-6, with D possibly being TRBD1 (5 bases). The V gene's germline CDR1 is SGHTA and CDR2 FQGNSA. The CDR3 is 16 amino acids. V lost 2 bases and J 7 bases, leaving 15 bases between the germline ends. The DNA of the CDR3 is TGTGCCAGCAGCTTACTGGGGGATTCGGGCAATTCACCCCTCCACTTT. Translated: CASSLLGDSGNSPLHF.

The J gene is TRBJ2-2, the V gene TRBV6-6, with 8 nucleotides matching TRBD2. V lost 9 bases and J lost 2; bases outside the gene matches: 11. Per the germline V gene, CDR1 is MNHNY and CDR2 is SVGAGI (reference sequence). CDR3 length equals 16 residues. The CDR3 DNA follows: TGTGCCAGTTGCGACCGGGGGGGCCTCAACACCGGGGAGCTGTTTTTT. Encoded protein: CASCDRGGLNTGELFF.

V and J are TRBV5-6 and TRBJ1-6; the match to TRBD1 covers 9 bases. V shed 7 bases, J shed 6 bases, and the junction held 2 bases outside the gene matches. The CDR3 has 13 amino acids. Germline CDR1 reads SGHDT; CDR2 reads YYEEEE. In DNA form, the CDR3 reads TGTGCCAGCGGGGGACAGGGTAATTCACCCCTCCACTTT. The encoded protein is CASGGQGNSPLHF. Full variable domain (outside the CDR3, taken from reference TRBV5-6 and TRBJ1-6): DAGVTQSPTHLIKTRGQQVTLRCSPKSGHDTVSWYQQALGQGPQFIFQYYEEEERQRGNFPDRFSGHQFPNYSSELNVNALLLGDSALYLCASGGQGNSPLHFGNGTRLTVT.